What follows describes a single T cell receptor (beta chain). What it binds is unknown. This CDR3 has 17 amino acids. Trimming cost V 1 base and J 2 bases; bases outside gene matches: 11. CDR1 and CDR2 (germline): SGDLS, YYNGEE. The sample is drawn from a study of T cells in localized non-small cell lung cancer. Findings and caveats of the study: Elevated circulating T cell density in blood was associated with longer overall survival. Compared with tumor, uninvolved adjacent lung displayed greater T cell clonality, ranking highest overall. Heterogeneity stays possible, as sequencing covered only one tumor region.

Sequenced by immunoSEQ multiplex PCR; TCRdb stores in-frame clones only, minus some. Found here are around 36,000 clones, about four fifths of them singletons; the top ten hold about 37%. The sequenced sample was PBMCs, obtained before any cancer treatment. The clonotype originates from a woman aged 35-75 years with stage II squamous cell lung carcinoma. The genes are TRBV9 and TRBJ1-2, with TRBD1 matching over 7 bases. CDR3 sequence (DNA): TGTGCCAGCAGCGTATCCGCTACAGGGGAGGGAAACTATGGCTACACCTTC. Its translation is CASSVSATGEGNYGYTF.